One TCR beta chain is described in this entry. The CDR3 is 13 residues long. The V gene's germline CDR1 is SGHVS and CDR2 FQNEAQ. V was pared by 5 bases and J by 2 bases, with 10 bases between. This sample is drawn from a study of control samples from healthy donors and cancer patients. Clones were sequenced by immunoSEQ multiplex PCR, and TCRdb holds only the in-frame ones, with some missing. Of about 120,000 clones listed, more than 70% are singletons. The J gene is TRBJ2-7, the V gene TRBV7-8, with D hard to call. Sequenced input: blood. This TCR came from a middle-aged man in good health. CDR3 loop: CASSPAEAYEQYF. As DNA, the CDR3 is TGTGCCAGCAGCCCCGCAGAAGCCTACGAGCAGTACTTC.